The present T cell receptor beta chain was sequenced within a study of CD8 T cells in ankylosing spondylitis. This clonotype appeared many times. TCRdb called the 5' RACE reads again in MiXCR, with one record for every CDR3 protein. Among 8,000 to 9,000 distinct CDR3 sequences listed, 3% to 5% were seen once. The CDR3 is made up of 14 amino acids. With 4 bases removed from V and 4 bases from J, the gap between germline ends came to 15 bases. Germline loops: CDR1 SGDLS, CDR2 YYNGEE. The J gene is TRBJ2-7, the V gene TRBV9, with TRBD1 as a possible D gene (6 bases). Sequenced material: blood, either unsorted or a sorted T cell fraction (not recorded which). The source is a female donor with ankylosing spondylitis or in good health (not recorded which). CDR3 residues: CASSRRTDGYEQYF. The CDR3 region has the DNA TGTGCCAGCAGCCGCCGGACAGACGGTTACGAGCAGTACTTC.